This entry lists 8 T cell receptor beta chains sequenced from one sample in a study of shared clonotypes between healthy human individuals. TCRdb's table, derived via immunoSEQ multiplex PCR, lists solely in-frame clones and lacks some. Of 950,000 to 1,200,000 clones in the sample, 77% were seen once. The sequencing input was memory CD4+ T cells from PBMCs. As for subset: CD45RA-negative fraction. Source of these receptors: a young man in good health. Some clones in this sample may be carry-over from other donors' samples.

This chain joins TRBV7-7 and TRBJ2-7; the D is unclear. CDR3 length equals 15 residues. The V end lost 3 bases, the J end lost 0 bases, and 12 bases lay between the germline ends. Germline assignment: CDR1 SSHAT and CDR2 FNYEAQ (reference sequence). Here the CDR3 reads CASSFDGSSSYEQYF. The CDR3, as DNA: TGTGCCAGCAGCTTTGACGGATCGAGCTCCTACGAGCAGTACTTC.

This rearrangement joins TRBV28 to TRBJ2-3, with 9 bases fitting TRBD2. The CDR3 is 15 amino acids. Looked up from germline, CDR1 is MDHEN and CDR2 is SYDVKM. Germline trimming cut 7 bases from V and 4 bases from J; bases unmatched to any gene: 9. The CDR3 spells CASNSGGGGPDTQYF. The CDR3 nucleotides read TGTGCCAGCAACTCTGGCGGGGGGGGACCAGATACGCAGTATTTT.

Details on this clone: The sample holds other DNA sequences that translate to the same CDR3. The rearrangement links TRBV5-1 to TRBJ2-1; D uncertain. V lost 5 bases, J lost 0 bases, and 12 bases lay in between. The CDR3 extends over 15 amino acids. From germline, CDR1 is SGHRS and CDR2 YFSETQ. The CDR3 here is CASSWTESSYNEQFF. DNA for the CDR3: TGCGCCAGCAGTTGGACGGAGAGCTCCTACAATGAGCAGTTCTTC. Supplemented by reference TRBV5-1 and TRBJ2-1, the full variable domain reads KAGVTQTPRYLIKTRGQQVTLSCSPISGHRSVSWYQQTPGQGLQFLFEYFSETQRNKGNFPGRFSGRQFSNSRSEMNVSTLELGDSALYLCASSWTESSYNEQFFGPGTRLTVL.

For this clone: The sample contains more than one DNA sequence encoding this CDR3. This rearrangement joins TRBV20-1 to TRBJ2-1; D is ambiguous. The CDR3 is 11 amino acids. Looked up from germline, CDR1 is DFQATT and CDR2 is SNEGSKA (reference sequence). V was shortened by 2 bases and J by 1 base, with 0 bases between the two germline ends. Here the CDR3 reads CSARSYNEQFF. The CDR3 coding sequence is TGCAGTGCTAGATCCTACAATGAGCAGTTCTTC.

Comments on this clone: Other DNA sequences in the sample encode the same CDR3. This chain joins TRBV4-3 and TRBJ2-1, with a tentative D call TRBD2 (6 bases). V was cut by 1 base and J by 4 bases, with 11 bases left in between. The CDR3 covers 15 residues. Germline assignment: CDR1 LGHNA and CDR2 YSLEER. CDR3 loop: CASSQGPGTYNEQFF. The CDR3 nucleotides read TGCGCCAGCAGCCAAGGACCCGGGACTTACAATGAGCAGTTCTTC.

This chain uses TRBV14 with TRBJ1-1, with 8 bases aligning to TRBD1. V shed 4 bases, J shed 4 bases, and the junction held 5 bases outside the gene matches. This CDR3 contains 14 residues. Germline CDR1 and CDR2: SGHDN and FVKESK. This CDR3 is CASSPRQGSTEAFF. In nucleotides, the CDR3 is TGTGCCAGCAGCCCTCGACAGGGGAGCACTGAAGCTTTCTTT.

The rearrangement uses TRBV19 and TRBJ1-1, with D tentatively TRBD1 (6 bases). Germline V gene sequence: CDR1 LNHDA, CDR2 SQIVND (reference sequence). The V end was cut by 2 bases, the J end by 1 base, with 14 bases between. The length of the CDR3 is 16 residues. The CDR3 DNA sequence: TGTGCCAGTAGTATACCCCGGGGGGCGGGGAACACTGAAGCTTTCTTT. This translates into CASSIPRGAGNTEAFF.

The chain carries TRBV10-3 and TRBJ1-1; D remains ambiguous. This CDR3 is built from 11 residues. V dropped 3 bases and J dropped 3 bases, with 2 bases sitting between them. Germline lookup yields CDR1 ENHRY and CDR2 SYGVKD. CDR3 protein: CAISDYTEAFF. In DNA, the CDR3 is TGTGCCATCAGTGACTACACTGAAGCTTTCTTT.